The present T cell receptor beta chain was sequenced within a study of technical replicates of blood from a few donors. TCRdb's table, derived via immunoSEQ multiplex PCR, lists solely in-frame clones and lacks some. The data contain about 69,000 clones, approximately 88% of them singletons. This clone was counted a single time. Trimming stripped 4 bases from V and 2 bases from J, with 7 bases between. CDR1 is SQVTM and CDR2 is ANQGSEA in the germline V gene. The CDR3 runs 12 residues. The origin of this receptor is a human donor in good health. Some clones in this sample may be carry-over from other donors' samples. What was sequenced was PBMCs. The chain combines TRBV29-1 with TRBJ2-3, with D tentatively TRBD2 (5 bases). The CDR3 sequence is CSVAADTDTQYF. The CDR3 nucleotides are TGCAGCGTTGCAGCGGACACAGATACGCAGTATTTT.